This TCR beta chain was found in a study of OX40 agonist ivuxolimab in advanced cancers. Turning to the study itself: The group had a mean age of roughly 56 years, ranged from about 20 to 80, and was 82.7% male. General study findings and limits: Fewer expanded clones were found on average in CD4+ than in CD8+ T cells. Low normalized T-cell clonal expansion was additionally recorded for some nonresponders.

The CDR3 totals 14 residues. Trimming stripped 3 bases from V and 1 base from J, with 9 bases between. Germline CDR1 SGHTA, CDR2 FQGTGA. Blood got drawn at baseline, again on cycle 4 day 1, and then on cycle 7 day 1. Method: immunoSEQ multiplex PCR; TCRdb's copy keeps in-frame clones and lacks some. This sample has 13,000 or so clones, with 65% to 85% found just once. On this clone: No antigen is known for it.

V gene TRBV7-3 combines with J gene TRBJ1-1; D is undetermined. The sequencing here drew on CD4+ or CD8+ T cells sorted from blood, taken in a trial of the OX40 agonist ivuxolimab. The sequence came from an adult with an advanced solid tumor such as melanoma, head and neck, liver or kidney cancer. The CDR3 protein is CASSFGPTNTEAFF. The DNA for the CDR3 is TGTGCCAGCAGCTTCGGTCCCACGAACACTGAAGCTTTCTTT. The variable domain in full, with the rest retrieved from reference TRBV7-3 and TRBJ1-1, is GAGVSQTPSNKVTEKGKYVELRCDPISGHTALYWYRQSLGQGPEFLIYFQGTGAADDSGLPNDRFFAVRPEGSVSTLKIQRTERGDSAVYLCASSFGPTNTEAFFGQGTRLTVV.